The 5 T cell receptor beta chains listed next were all sequenced from one sample in a study of cytomegalovirus exposure and HLA in healthy donors. The PCR used 60 Vbeta and 13 Jbeta primers. Sequencing used immunoSEQ multiplex PCR; TCRdb keeps in-frame clones, though not all of them. The sample lists approximately 150,000 clones; 61% were seen once. The sequencing input was PBMCs. These receptor sequences come from a male donor in good health and CMV-seronegative.

In this sample, this clone turned up a few times. The V call is TRBV7-4, the J call TRBJ1-5, with D maybe TRBD1 (5 bases). The germline V gene encodes CDR1 SGHVT and CDR2 SQSDAQ. This CDR3 comprises 18 residues. Trimming removed 5 bases at V and 5 bases at J, with 25 bases between. The CDR3 bases are TGTGCCAGCAGCGTACAGGATGGTGGACTAGACCTCGATCAGCCCCAGCATTTT. It yields the protein CASSVQDGGLDLDQPQHF.

DNA for the CDR3: TGTGCCAGCACCTCCACAGGGATCACTAACTATGGCTACACCTTC. It translates to CASTSTGITNYGYTF. The V gene is TRBV27, the J gene TRBJ1-2, with a tentative D call TRBD1 (6 bases). The CDR3 runs to 15 residues. V lost 7 bases and J lost 0, with 15 bases in between. Germline V gene lookup returns CDR1 MNHEY and CDR2 SMNVEV (reference sequence).

In this sample, this clone turned up a few times. This sequence joins TRBV28 and TRBJ1-1, with D uncertain. The V gene's germline CDR1 is MDHEN and CDR2 SYDVKM. Trimming shortened V by 5 bases and J by 8 bases, and 18 bases separated the two germline ends. CDR3 length equals 14 residues. The CDR3 DNA is TGTGCCAGCAGTCCCCCCTTTTCGAGAGAAGAAGCTTTCTTT. This gives the protein CASSPPFSREEAFF.

This chain uses TRBV11-2 with TRBJ2-7; 10 bases agree with TRBD1. In germline, CDR1 is SGHAT, CDR2 FQNNGV. V was clipped by 5 bases and J by 4 bases; unmatched bases: 8. This CDR3 has 15 amino acids. The DNA for the CDR3 is TGTGCCAGCAGCGACGTAACGGACAGGGGGTACGAGCAGTACTTC. This translates into CASSDVTDRGYEQYF.

In its sample, this clone was seen a few times. The chain uses TRBV6-5 and TRBJ2-6, with a possible D match to TRBD1 (6 bases). The germline CDR1 and CDR2 sequences are MNHEY and SVGAGI. This CDR3 has 15 amino acids. Between the trimmed V and J ends, which lost 6 bases and 1 base, there was a span of 10 bases. In DNA form, the CDR3 reads TGTGCCAGCAGGCCCGGGACATCTGGGGCCAACGTCCTGACTTTC. Its translation is CASRPGTSGANVLTF.